This T cell receptor (beta chain) was profiled in a study of T cell responses to AZD1222 COVID-19 vaccine (dated by TCRdb to about 2021). Context from the whole study: AZD1222 recipients with second doses at about 4 weeks or about 12 weeks were pooled, because spike-specific TCR depth and breadth did not differ between schedules. TCR sequencing was performed for 230 to 250 trial participants, of whom approximately 200 were given two doses of AZD1222 and around 25 were given two doses of MenACWY control vaccine. Trial participants were enrolled by age into subgroups of 18-55, 56-69 and 70-plus years, and around 140, 26 and 57 TCR-sequenced participants, respectively, were included in these subgroups.

Interpreted using the paper, the time point label stands for: baseline before first vaccination. Vaccinee samples came from UK trials COV001 and COV002, including a single-blind randomized controlled phase 2/3 trial of AZD1222 (ChAdOx1 nCoV-19) in healthy adults. Trial participant PBMC samples were collected at day 0 and day 28 after the second dose for TCRbeta chain sequencing. Paper-wide results and their limitations: Because no samples from the day 14 peak response were available, repertoires could be characterized only after the peak T cell response. Participants were mostly white British and included more females than males, and it was suggested by the authors that clonal diversity may have been underestimated. Conclusions about previously exposed vaccinees were limited because only six AZD1222 recipients were SARS-CoV-2 seropositive at baseline. The 56-69-year group was small, and its depth increase did not reach significance, likely because of low power. A significant rise in spike-specific TCR breadth and depth was observed after two AZD1222 doses relative to day 0 and relative to MenACWY recipients. CD4 TCRs associated with the vaccine covered the entire spike protein, and the dominant responses were in regions 160-218 and 743-854. Epitopes outside the regions mutated in the B.1.351 and B.1.1.7 variants were reportedly recognized by nearly half of the unique spike-specific TCRs.

A distance of 7 bases separates the germline ends of V and J, which lose 7 bases and 1 base respectively. The CDR3 sequence holds 12 residues, the cysteine and phenylalanine included. The retained sequence is limited to the CDR3, 36 bases, with the frame set at the first base. Per the germline V gene, ENHRY is the CDR1 and SYGVKD is the CDR2. Turning to this clone: Its antigen has not been determined. No quality values exist for individual bases; no much larger clone is one base distant.

The CDR3 regions of human TCRbeta chains were subjected to immunosequencing. Per the authors' processing: TCRs in the repertoires were matched against a reference library of SARS-CoV-2-specific TCRs that had been generated with the MIRA antigen-specificity platform. Breadth was defined as the fraction of unique TCRs that were SARS-CoV-2-associated. Depth was defined as the fraction of total T cells that were SARS-CoV-2-associated. Using the MIRA data, each spike-specific TCR was assigned both to the spike region to which the TCR was reactive and to a CD4 or CD8 class. Log10-transformed breadth and depth values were compared by one-way ANOVA with Sidak's multiple comparisons tests. In TCRdb, the immuneACCESS table is reduced to in-frame sequences with V and J assigned. These tables do not hold every clone; where another copy was compared, an unresolved V gene accounts for under half, and the others remain unexplained. The D gene and trimming were derived from the DNA, and the V and J assignments and clone size from that table. The sample contains 100,000 to 150,000 clones, approximately 88% of them found a single time. Together, the top ten hold approximately 5.4% of the sample.

The clonotype comes from an adult in good health. The chain links TRBV10-3 with TRBJ1-2; the D segment cannot be called with confidence. This sample comprised peripheral blood, obtained on day 0 of AZD1222 vaccination. The nucleotide sequence is TGTGCCATCAAAGGCATTAACTATGGCTACACCTTC. This sequence encodes CAIKGINYGYTF.